The 8 T cell receptor beta chains below all came from one sample that was sequenced in a study of radiotherapy plus CTLA-4 blockade in lung cancer. Here immunoSEQ multiplex PCR was the method, and the copy in TCRdb shows in-frame clones only, minus some. Seen here are roughly 110,000 clones, more than 75% observed once, and the top ten hold under 3%. The input for sequencing was peripheral blood, taken from a patient treated with radiotherapy plus ipilimumab. Source of these receptors: a human donor with non-small cell lung cancer that progressed on radiotherapy plus ipilimumab. Some clones in this sample may be carry-over from other donors' samples.

This clone was counted between two and nine times. CDR3 in amino acids: CASSATGTGDYGYTF. In DNA, the CDR3 is TGTGCCAGCAGTGCGACCGGGACAGGGGATTATGGCTACACCTTC. The chain joins TRBV28 to TRBJ1-2, with 10 bases fitting TRBD1. The germline CDR1 and CDR2 sequences are MDHEN and SYDVKM. J was trimmed by 5 bases and V by 5 bases; bases with no gene match: 8. CDR3 size: 15 residues.

The genes are TRBV5-6 and TRBJ2-5; D is unclear. In germline, CDR1 is SGHDT, CDR2 YYEEEE. The V end lost 5 bases, the J end lost 5 bases, and 19 bases lay between the germline ends. The length of the CDR3 is 15 residues. The CDR3 sequence is CASSSLQQIMETQYF. CDR3 DNA sequence: TGTGCCAGCAGTTCTCTCCAACAGATCATGGAGACCCAGTACTTC.

This clone has more than one count but fewer than ten. The chain combines TRBV4-2 with TRBJ2-1, with 8 bases identical to TRBD2. There are 16 residues in the CDR3. The V gene end was trimmed by 1 base and the J gene end by 5 bases; junction bases not matched to a gene: 7. Germline CDR1 reads LGHNA; CDR2 reads YNFKEQ. Written as DNA, the CDR3 is TGTGCCAGCAGCCAAGCGGGACTAGATATCGACAATGAGCAGTTCTTC. Translating it yields CASSQAGLDIDNEQFF.

The genes are TRBV5-1 and TRBJ1-2; 9 bases agree with TRBD1. CDR3 length: 13 residues. Germline CDR1 reads SGHRS; CDR2 reads YFSETQ. The J segment lost 8 bases and the V segment lost 0 bases, leaving 2 bases of the junction unmatched. The CDR3 is CASSLGQGEGYTF. The CDR3 bases are TGCGCCAGCAGCTTGGGACAGGGGGAAGGCTACACCTTC.

The count of this clone is one. The chain uses TRBV12-5 and TRBJ2-2, with D maybe TRBD1 (6 bases). The CDR3 is 15 amino acids. Trimming shortened V by 6 bases and J by 5 bases, and 16 bases separated the two germline ends. In germline, CDR1 is LGHNT, CDR2 FRNRAP. CDR3: CASGGGQTFTGELFF. CDR3 bases: TGTGCTAGTGGCGGCGGACAGACCTTTACCGGGGAGCTGTTTTTT.

The chain carries TRBV7-6 and TRBJ2-6, with 9 bases that match TRBD1. V lost 4 bases and J lost 12; bases outside the gene matches: 13. The CDR3 is made up of 16 amino acids. Germline V lookup: CDR1 SGHVS, CDR2 FNYEAQ. The CDR3 region has the DNA TGTGCCAGCAGCTCATTACAGGGGGCTTTGCTATCCGTCCTGACTTTC. Translating gives CASSSLQGALLSVLTF.

With regard to this clone: Distinct nucleotide sequences in the sample also encode this CDR3. V usage is TRBV18 and J usage is TRBJ2-7; unclear D gene. CDR3 size: 11 residues. Germline loops: CDR1 KGHSH, CDR2 LQKENI. The germline V and J ends were trimmed by 3 bases and 4 bases, with 4 bases remaining between them. In DNA, the CDR3 is TGTGCCAGCTCACCCGCATACGAGCAGTACTTC. Protein product: CASSPAYEQYF. Based on the CDR3 plus reference TRBV18 and TRBJ2-7, the full variable domain is NAGVMQNPRHLVRRRGQEARLRCSPMKGHSHVYWYRQLPEEGLKFMVYLQKENIIDESGMPKERFSAEFPKEGPSILRIQQVVRGDSAAYFCASSPAYEQYFGPGTRLTVT.

V and J are TRBV5-8 and TRBJ2-3; 9 bases align to TRBD2. V trimming: 1 base; J trimming: 2 bases; junction bases outside the gene matches: 8. This CDR3 spans 17 amino acids. Germline CDR1 is SGHTS and CDR2 is YDEGEE. The CDR3 spells CASSLPRGGQNTDTQYF. The CDR3 nucleotides read TGTGCCAGCAGCTTGCCGCGGGGGGGCCAGAACACAGATACGCAGTATTTT.